Sequencing of this T cell receptor (beta chain) was carried out in a study of cytomegalovirus exposure and HLA in healthy donors. PCR involved 60 Vbeta and 13 Jbeta primers. The table came from immunoSEQ multiplex PCR; TCRdb's copy has only in-frame clones and leaves some out. The sample holds roughly 140,000 clones; 70% to 85% are singletons and the top ten take 9% to 10%. Germline V gene lookup returns CDR1 LGHNA and CDR2 YNFKEQ. The CDR3 has 13 residues. With 1 base removed from V and 7 bases from J, the gap between germline ends came to 9 bases. The origin of this receptor is a woman between 55 and 75 years old in good health and CMV-seropositive. The source material was PBMCs. This chain uses TRBV4-2 with TRBJ2-3, with D perhaps TRBD1 (6 bases). The CDR3 DNA reads TGTGCCAGCAGCCAAGGGACAGTCAATACGCAGTATTTT. This sequence encodes CASSQGTVNTQYF.